These 28 T cell receptor beta chains were all obtained from the same sample, sequenced in a study of cytotoxic CD8 clonotypes in ibrutinib-treated CLL (dated by TCRdb to the early 2020s). The time point label here, explained by the study, means: around 25 months on ibrutinib. The library was obtained by the immunoSEQ multiplex PCR assay. Entries here come from immuneACCESS through TCRdb and include only in-frame sequences with V and J called. Some clones fail to appear in such tables; in the studies checked, an unresolved V gene covers under half of the shortfall, and the cause of the remainder is unknown. This sample holds roughly 200,000 clones; 72% were observed only once. The top ten clonotypes cover around an eighth of the sample. Sequences were derived from PBMCs, sampled after 24 months of ibrutinib treatment. These receptor sequences come from a human donor with chronic lymphocytic leukemia.

This sequence joins TRBV29-1 and TRBJ2-3; 7 bases fit TRBD2. The CDR3 extends over 15 amino acids. The trim removed 0 bases at V and 6 bases at J, leaving 9 bases unmatched. The germline gives CDR1 SQVTM, CDR2 ANQGSEA. CDR3 coding DNA: TGCAGCGTTGAAGAGAGGGGCGGGAGAGGGGATACGCAGTATTTT. It specifies CSVEERGGRGDTQYF.

This clone has a handful of counts. The V gene is TRBV11-1, the J gene TRBJ2-5, with no clear D. This CDR3 spans 11 amino acids. Germline V CDR1 and CDR2: SGHAT, FQDESV (reference sequence). Deletions cut 5 bases from V and 4 bases from J, with 5 bases between. CDR3 sequence reads: CASSPRETQYF. In nucleotides, the CDR3 is TGTGCCAGCAGCCCGAGAGAGACCCAGTACTTC.

The DNA for the CDR3 is TGCAGCGTTGAAATTCTCTTAGGGTACGCTAACTATGGCTACACCTTC. Residues: CSVEILLGYANYGYTF. The chain recombines TRBV29-1 with TRBJ1-2; D is uncertain. CDR3 length: 16 amino acids. Trimming shortened V by 2 bases and J by 0 bases, and 16 bases separated the two germline ends. Germline CDR1 and CDR2: SQVTM and ANQGSEA.

This chain links TRBV9 with TRBJ1-2; D uncertain. Germline V gene lookup returns CDR1 SGDLS and CDR2 YYNGEE. Trimming left V 1 base short and J 3 bases short, with 13 bases between. The length of the CDR3 is 15 residues. CDR3 loop: CASSVRGRGDYGYTF. Written as DNA, the CDR3 is TGTGCCAGCAGCGTAAGAGGGCGCGGTGACTATGGCTACACCTTC.

Only a few counts were recorded for this clone. The V call is TRBV14, the J call TRBJ1-1, with 8 bases aligning to TRBD1. The CDR3 sequence is 17 residues long. With 0 bases clipped from V and 6 bases from J, the junction kept 12 bases outside the gene matches. The V gene's germline CDR1 is SGHDN and CDR2 FVKESK. CDR3 amino acids: CASSQDLGTGLNPEAFF. The CDR3 region has the DNA TGTGCCAGCAGCCAAGATCTTGGGACAGGTCTTAATCCTGAAGCTTTCTTT. Combining the CDR3 with reference TRBV14 and TRBJ1-1 gives the whole variable domain EAGVTQFPSHSVIEKGQTVTLRCDPISGHDNLYWYRRVMGKEIKFLLHFVKESKQDESGMPNNRFLAERTGGTYSTLKVQPAELEDSGVYFCASSQDLGTGLNPEAFFGQGTRLTVV.

The chain joins TRBV7-6 to TRBJ2-1; D is ambiguous. Germline V lookup: CDR1 SGHVS, CDR2 FNYEAQ. This CDR3 has 11 amino acids. V lost 1 base to trimming and J lost 8 bases, with 3 bases between them. The CDR3 protein is CASSLEYEQFF. As DNA, the CDR3 is TGTGCCAGCAGCTTAGAGTATGAGCAGTTCTTC. Variable domain in full (rest from reference TRBV7-6 and TRBJ2-1): GAGVSQSPRYKVTKRGQDVALRCDPISGHVSLYWYRQALGQGPEFLTYFNYEAQQDKSGLPNDRFSAERPEGSISTLTIQRTEQRDSAMYRCASSLEYEQFFGPGTRLTVL.

This chain links TRBV5-4 with TRBJ2-2; D is unresolved. This CDR3 spans 12 amino acids. Trimming took off 5 bases at V and 2 bases at J, with 4 bases between the two ends. Germline CDR1 is SGHNT and CDR2 is YYREEE (reference sequence). CDR3 sequence (DNA): TGTGCCAGCAGACGCAACACCGGGGAGCTGTTTTTT. It yields the protein CASRRNTGELFF. The full variable domain, rest sourced from reference TRBV5-4 and TRBJ2-2, is ETGVTQSPTHLIKTRGQQVTLRCSSQSGHNTVSWYQQALGQGPQFIFQYYREEENGRGNFPPRFSGLQFPNYSSELNVNALELDDSALYLCASRRNTGELFFGEGSRLTVL.

The V and J genes are TRBV7-8 and TRBJ2-3; 11 bases agree with TRBD2. The CDR3 has 16 residues. CDR1 and CDR2 from the germline V gene are SGHVS and FQNEAQ. V lost 0 bases, J lost 7 bases, and 6 bases stayed unmatched. Written as DNA, the CDR3 is TGTGCCAGCAGCTTAGCGCGACTAGCGGGAAGATATACGCAGTATTTT. Translating gives CASSLARLAGRYTQYF.

This clone was counted between two and nine times. V and J are TRBV5-1 and TRBJ2-1; 8 nucleotides agree with TRBD2. This CDR3 contains 15 residues. J was trimmed by 4 bases and V by 6 bases; bases with no gene match: 9. The germline CDR1 and CDR2 sequences are SGHRS and YFSETQ. As DNA, the CDR3 is TGCGCCAGCACCCGGGCAAGCGGGGGATACAATGAGCAGTTCTTC. Protein sequence: CASTRASGGYNEQFF.

The chain couples TRBV29-1 to TRBJ2-7, with TRBD2 matching 10 bases. CDR1 is SQVTM and CDR2 is ANQGSEA in the germline V gene. V was pared by 7 bases and J by 5 bases, with 11 bases of the junction left unmatched. The CDR3 is made up of 14 amino acids. CDR3 nucleotides: TGCAGCGCCGCGGGAGCGGGAGGGCCGAACGAGCAGTACTTC. Translation gives CSAAGAGGPNEQYF.

The chain carries TRBV5-8 and TRBJ2-7; D is unresolved. Trimming cost V 0 bases and J 0 bases, with 13 bases left between them. CDR3 length: 16 amino acids. CDR1 and CDR2 from the germline V gene are SGHTS and YDEGEE. The CDR3 DNA reads as TGTGCCAGCAGCTTGGCGTTCGGCCCTGGCTCCTACGAGCAGTACTTC. The encoded protein is CASSLAFGPGSYEQYF.

The chain joins TRBV9 to TRBJ1-5; D unclear. CDR3 length: 13 residues. Trimming stripped 2 bases from V and 2 bases from J, with 5 bases between. Germline lookup yields CDR1 SGDLS and CDR2 YYNGEE. CDR3 sequence (DNA): TGTGCCAGCAGCGTTTCAGGCAATCAGCCCCAGCATTTT. Its protein is CASSVSGNQPQHF.

The rearrangement links TRBV6-5 to TRBJ2-1, with D perhaps matching TRBD2 (5 bases). The V and J ends lost 4 bases and 3 bases respectively, with 10 bases between them. The CDR3 has 14 amino acids. Germline loops: CDR1 MNHEY, CDR2 SVGAGI. CDR3 sequence: CASSSGLYYNEQFF. CDR3 coding DNA: TGTGCCAGCAGTTCCGGACTCTACTACAATGAGCAGTTCTTC.

This clone was picked up a small number of times. The chain combines TRBV6-6 with TRBJ1-1; D not resolved. V was clipped by 2 bases and J by 3 bases, with 10 bases between them. Germline values: CDR1 MNHNY, CDR2 SVGAGI (reference sequence). The CDR3 runs 14 residues. In nucleotides, the CDR3 is TGTGCCAGCAGTTACCCACCTGCGGACACTGAAGCTTTCTTT. This gives the protein CASSYPPADTEAFF.

The chain couples TRBV4-2 to TRBJ1-1, with D unresolved. This CDR3 has 14 amino acids. Trimming removed 5 bases at V and 0 bases at J, with 10 bases between. The germline V gene encodes CDR1 LGHNA and CDR2 YNFKEQ. For the CDR3, the DNA is TGTGCCAGCAGCGGAGGGATCATGAACACTGAAGCTTTCTTT. It is translated as CASSGGIMNTEAFF.

The rearrangement uses TRBV2 and TRBJ2-5, with 9 bases aligning to TRBD1. The CDR3 totals 17 residues. Trimming cost V 2 bases and J 4 bases; bases outside gene matches: 11. Germline-derived CDR1 and CDR2 are SNHLY and FYNNEI. CDR3 DNA sequence: TGTGCCAGCAGTGAAAGTGGGACAGGGAATAGGATAGAGACCCAGTACTTC. This gives the protein CASSESGTGNRIETQYF.

The chain uses TRBV5-1 and TRBJ2-3; 14 positions agree with TRBD2. This CDR3 spans 16 amino acids. The J segment lost 9 bases and the V segment lost 0 bases, leaving 6 bases of the junction unmatched. The germline CDR1 and CDR2 sequences are SGHRS and YFSETQ. CDR3 residues: CASSLEGTSGSRTQYF. The DNA for the CDR3 is TGCGCCAGCAGCTTGGAGGGGACTAGCGGGAGTCGGACGCAGTATTTT.

CDR3 nucleotide sequence: TGTGCCAGCTCATCTGCAGGGTTGAATGGCTACACCTTC. This translates into CASSSAGLNGYTF. V is TRBV18 and J is TRBJ1-2; tentative D call: TRBD1 (5 bases). The V and J ends lost 5 bases and 6 bases respectively, with 13 bases between them. There are 13 residues in the CDR3. Germline CDR1 and CDR2: KGHSH and LQKENI. The entire variable domain, with the rest obtained from reference TRBV18 and TRBJ1-2, is as follows: NAGVMQNPRHLVRRRGQEARLRCSPMKGHSHVYWYRQLPEEGLKFMVYLQKENIIDESGMPKERFSAEFPKEGPSILRIQQVVRGDSAAYFCASSSAGLNGYTFGSGTRLTVV.

The chain joins TRBV9 to TRBJ2-5; D is unclear. Germline V gene data show CDR1 as SGDLS and CDR2 as YYNGEE. Trimming took 0 bases from V and 5 from J, leaving 5 bases between them. The CDR3 runs 12 residues. Here the CDR3 reads CASSVAWETQYF. CDR3 nucleotide sequence: TGTGCCAGCAGCGTAGCTTGGGAGACCCAGTACTTC.

The rearrangement uses TRBV6-7 and TRBJ1-4; D is perhaps TRBD1 (6 bases). TRBV6-7 carries the ORF label, with uncertain function. Trimming stripped 5 bases from V and 6 bases from J, with 16 bases between. This CDR3 is built from 15 residues. This chain's CDR3 is CASSPQGLVHEKLFF. The DNA of the CDR3 is TGTGCCAGCAGTCCGCAGGGGTTGGTACATGAAAAACTGTTTTTT.

J is TRBJ2-7 and V is TRBV14, with D possibly TRBD2 on 5 matching bases. V was trimmed by 6 bases and J by 3 bases, leaving 18 bases between them. Germline-derived CDR1 and CDR2 are SGHDN and FVKESK. There are 15 residues in the CDR3. CDR3 in amino acids: CASSHETSTNYEQYF. In DNA, the CDR3 is TGTGCCAGCAGTCACGAGACCTCGACTAACTACGAGCAGTACTTC.

The rearrangement uses TRBV25-1 and TRBJ1-1; 8 nucleotides align to TRBD1. Germline V lookup: CDR1 MGHDK, CDR2 SYGVNS. V gave up 4 bases and J gave up 3 bases; unmatched junction bases: 4. This CDR3 spans 14 amino acids. CDR3 nucleotide sequence: TGTGCCAGCAGTGGCAGGGGGCTGTACACTGAAGCTTTCTTT. This gives the protein CASSGRGLYTEAFF. The full variable domain, rest sourced from reference TRBV25-1 and TRBJ1-1, is EADIYQTPRYLVIGTGKKITLECSQTMGHDKMYWYQQDPGMELHLIHYSYGVNSTEKGDLSSESTVSRIRTEHFPLTLESARPSHTSQYLCASSGRGLYTEAFFGQGTRLTVV.

The chain carries TRBV7-2 and TRBJ2-4; D remains unclear. This CDR3 has 15 amino acids. V shed 5 bases and J shed 1 base, with 12 bases lying between them. Germline V gene sequence: CDR1 SGHTA, CDR2 FQGNSA. The CDR3 protein is CASSAALHAKNIQYF. CDR3 nucleotides: TGTGCCAGCAGCGCAGCCTTACACGCCAAAAACATTCAGTACTTC.

V and J are TRBV7-8 and TRBJ2-3, with a weak D call TRBD2 (5 bases). V lost 5 bases and J lost 7, with 16 bases in between. This CDR3 is 14 amino acids long. The germline V gene encodes CDR1 SGHVS and CDR2 FQNEAQ. CDR3 region: CASSQLGVAYTQYF. CDR3 DNA: TGTGCCAGCAGCCAACTAGGAGTAGCTTATACGCAGTATTTT.

The chain couples TRBV6-1 to TRBJ1-2; D possibly corresponds to TRBD1 (6 bases). This CDR3 has 14 residues. Germline V gene lookup returns CDR1 MNHNS and CDR2 SASEGT. V lost 5 bases, J lost 7 bases, and 17 bases lay in between. CDR3 sequence (DNA): TGTGCCAGCAGTCCCCGAGGGGGGCTAGGTGGCTACACCTTC. This codes for CASSPRGGLGGYTF.

This clone was observed a few times. The chain links TRBV14 to TRBJ1-1; no clear D gene. The germline CDR1 and CDR2 sequences are SGHDN and FVKESK. V lost 4 bases to trimming and J lost 0 bases, with 6 bases between them. The CDR3 covers 13 residues. In nucleotides, the CDR3 is TGTGCCAGCAGCCTTAACATGAACACTGAAGCTTTCTTT. Translation gives CASSLNMNTEAFF.

The chain joins TRBV7-2 to TRBJ2-5; 10 bases are shared with TRBD2. Germline lookup yields CDR1 SGHTA and CDR2 FQGNSA. The junction had 8 bases not matched to a gene; V was cut back by 3 bases and J by 4 bases. The CDR3 totals 16 residues. The CDR3 bases are TGTGCCAGCAGCTTCCCAGCGGGAGGGCTTGGAGAGACCCAGTACTTC. It codes for CASSFPAGGLGETQYF.

The chain links TRBV11-2 to TRBJ1-1; 9 bases are shared with TRBD1. The ends lost 1 base at V and 3 bases at J; junction bases unmatched: 6. This CDR3 region has 16 residues. Germline lookup yields CDR1 SGHAT and CDR2 FQNNGV. The CDR3 protein is CASSLGAGTGHTEAFF. The CDR3, as DNA: TGTGCCAGCAGCTTAGGAGCGGGGACAGGGCACACTGAAGCTTTCTTT.